This is a list of T cell receptor beta chains from one sample in a study of human T cells and chemical hapten exposure. Each CDR3 protein gets one entry after TCRdb re-called the RACE reads with MiXCR. The sample has hundreds of thousands of distinct CDR3 sequences; over 6% are singletons. Sequenced here: whole blood, sampled in connection with sensitization to the hapten diphenylcyclopropenone (DPC). These receptors were collected from a young woman with alopecia areata. Some clones in this sample may be carry-over from other donors' samples. Both conserved end residues are part of each CDR3. Each record gives: V gene, J gene, CDR3 protein.

TRBV29-1	TRBJ1-1	CSVEQVWLNTEAFF
TRBV7-2	TRBJ1-1	CASSTYQGLNTEAFF
TRBV10-3	TRBJ1-2	CAISESGHIYGYTF
TRBV6-5	TRBJ1-6	CASSKTGSNKPLHF
TRBV6-2/TRBV6-3	TRBJ2-1	CASGAGGHNEQFF
TRBV7-2	TRBJ2-1	CASWDRGYEQFF
TRBV4-2	TRBJ2-6	CASSQGEHSGANVLTF
TRBV9	TRBJ2-3	CASSVTWTGGRADTQYF
TRBV28	TRBJ2-2	CASSLRRDPRVTGELFF
TRBV7-9	TRBJ1-2	CASSLDGQTIVYGYTF
TRBV29-1	TRBJ1-2	CSVEARGTGNYGYTF
TRBV6-5	TRBJ1-1	CASSYGVRNTEAFF
TRBV12-3/TRBV12-4	TRBJ1-1	CASSFPSGQGWTEAFF
TRBV12-5	TRBJ1-1	CASGFGTGGANTEAFF
TRBV6-5	TRBJ1-6	CASRELTGKYSPLHF
TRBV9	TRBJ2-5	CASSVGAQGPQETQYF
TRBV6-2/TRBV6-3	TRBJ1-2	CASSHRGGLYLDYGYTF
TRBV6-6	TRBJ2-3	CANSAGLAGGMRDTQYF
TRBV4-3	TRBJ1-2	CASSQVLPPTLDGYTF
TRBV11-1	TRBJ1-2	CASSSKTYKANYGYTF
TRBV6-6	TRBJ1-1	CASSYLGGTEAFF
TRBV28	TRBJ2-7	CASTPQGPYEQYF
TRBV5-5	TRBJ1-5	CASSLEGGREGNQPQHF
TRBV5-1	TRBJ2-7	CASRTRVTSGGAAYEQYF
TRBV11-2	TRBJ1-1	CASIWAAAEAFF
TRBV20-1	TRBJ1-6	CSARIGGYSSYNSPLHF
TRBV18	TRBJ1-6	CASQGEINSPLHF
TRBV4-1	TRBJ1-1	CASSEFTEAFF
TRBV4-1	TRBJ1-3	CASSQPQRSGNTIYF
TRBV5-1	TRBJ2-3	CASSLVGVLVPPDTQYF
TRBV18	TRBJ1-1	CASSPQGAEAFF
TRBV7-3	TRBJ1-1	CASSLRGQDTEAFF
TRBV29-1	TRBJ1-4	CSVTVYQGGEKLFF